This is a list of T cell receptor beta chains from one sample in a study of cytomegalovirus exposure and HLA in healthy donors. The protocol was immunoSEQ multiplex PCR, while the TCRdb copy is restricted to in-frame clones and leaves out a portion. The table has some 100,000 clones, more than 70% seen once; the top ten hold roughly a sixth. The source material was PBMCs. The source of these receptors is a middle-aged man in good health and CMV-seropositive. The CDR3 runs from the conserved cysteine through the conserved F or W. The order of the fields is J gene, CDR3 length, D gene, V gene, clone size, CDR3 protein, CDR3 DNA. The D gene is left open where the match is weak. Clone size is given for some rows only: seen once, a few or many times, or a class if the clone is expanded.

J: TRBJ2-1
length: 15
D: .
V: TRBV6-6
size: .
CDR3: CASSYSASGYNEQFF
DNA: TGTGCCAGCAGTTACTCCGCCTCGGGCTACAATGAGCAGTTCTTC

J: TRBJ1-2
length: 15
D: .
V: TRBV9
size: .
CDR3: CASSWAGNWDYGYTF
DNA: TGTGCCAGCAGCTGGGCAGGCAATTGGGACTATGGCTACACCTTC

J: TRBJ2-5
length: 16
D: TRBD1
V: TRBV18
size: .
CDR3: CASSLQLRDSQETQYF
DNA: TGTGCCAGCTCACTTCAACTCCGGGACAGCCAAGAGACCCAGTACTTC

J: TRBJ2-3
length: 15
D: .
V: TRBV7-2
size: .
CDR3: CASRGRTTSTDTQYF
DNA: TGTGCCAGCAGGGGAAGGACAACTAGCACAGATACGCAGTATTTT

J: TRBJ1-1
length: 14
D: TRBD1
V: TRBV10-3
size: .
CDR3: CAIRGTGGNTEAFF
DNA: TGTGCCATCAGAGGGACAGGGGGCAACACTGAAGCTTTCTTT

J: TRBJ2-3
length: 15
D: TRBD2
V: TRBV4-3
size: .
CDR3: CASSQDSGGGDTQYF
DNA: TGCGCCAGCAGCCAAGATAGCGGGGGTGGGGATACGCAGTATTTT

J: TRBJ2-7
length: 14
D: .
V: TRBV27
size: .
CDR3: CASSSVAVSYEQYF
DNA: TGTGCCAGCAGTTCAGTGGCAGTCTCCTACGAGCAGTACTTC

J: TRBJ1-1
length: 15
D: TRBD1
V: TRBV27
size: few
CDR3: CASSLYPGQGDEAFF
DNA: TGTGCCAGCAGTTTATACCCAGGACAGGGGGATGAAGCTTTCTTT

J: TRBJ1-5
length: 17
D: .
V: TRBV15
size: .
CDR3: CATSVLRWRDSNQPQHF
DNA: TGTGCCACCAGCGTTCTGAGGTGGAGAGATAGCAATCAGCCCCAGCATTTT

J: TRBJ2-2
length: 15
D: TRBD1
V: TRBV19
size: .
CDR3: CASLLGQGSTGELFF
DNA: TGTGCCAGTCTCTTGGGACAGGGCAGCACCGGGGAGCTGTTTTTT

J: TRBJ2-7
length: 14
D: .
V: TRBV9
size: .
CDR3: CASSVGTGNYEQYF
DNA: TGTGCCAGCAGCGTAGGGACTGGAAACTACGAGCAGTACTTC

J: TRBJ1-3
length: 15
D: .
V: TRBV7-2
size: .
CDR3: CASSPGFVYGNTIYF
DNA: TGTGCCAGCAGCCCAGGGTTCGTTTATGGAAACACCATATATTTT

J: TRBJ1-1
length: 16
D: TRBD1
V: TRBV5-4
size: few
CDR3: CASSLGTGYMNTEAFF
DNA: TGTGCCAGCAGCTTGGGGACAGGGTACATGAACACTGAAGCTTTCTTT

J: TRBJ1-2
length: 13
D: TRBD1
V: TRBV11-2
size: .
CDR3: CASSPGQGYGYTF
DNA: TGTGCCAGCAGCCCCGGACAGGGGTATGGCTACACCTTC

J: TRBJ2-1
length: 15
D: TRBD1
V: TRBV10-1
size: .
CDR3: CASSDWDRNNNEQFF
DNA: TGCGCCAGCAGTGATTGGGACAGGAACAACAATGAGCAGTTCTTC

J: TRBJ2-7
length: 15
D: .
V: TRBV18
size: .
CDR3: CASSPRWTESYEQYF
DNA: TGTGCCAGCTCACCACGATGGACAGAGTCTTACGAGCAGTACTTC

J: TRBJ2-2
length: 14
D: .
V: TRBV4-2
size: .
CDR3: CASSQDGATGELFF
DNA: TGTGCCAGCAGCCAAGATGGAGCCACCGGGGAGCTGTTTTTT

J: TRBJ1-2
length: 11
D: .
V: TRBV5-4
size: few
CDR3: CASGVRDGYTF
DNA: TGTGCCAGCGGGGTGCGGGATGGCTACACCTTC

J: TRBJ1-3
length: 14
D: .
V: TRBV28
size: once
CDR3: CATSLQISGNTIYF
DNA: TGTGCCACCTCCCTTCAGATCTCTGGAAACACCATATATTTT

J: TRBJ2-6
length: 16
D: .
V: TRBV5-6
size: .
CDR3: CASSLGVSSGANVLTF
DNA: TGTGCCAGCAGCCTCGGGGTGAGCTCTGGGGCCAACGTCCTGACTTTC

J: TRBJ1-6
length: 16
D: TRBD1
V: TRBV19
size: .
CDR3: CASSISRDRGNSPLHF
DNA: TGTGCCAGTAGTATTTCCCGGGACAGGGGTAATTCACCCCTCCACTTT

J: TRBJ1-4
length: 19
D: TRBD1
V: TRBV7-8
size: .
CDR3: CASSLVKGGQGVSFEKLFF
DNA: TGTGCCAGCAGCTTAGTAAAGGGTGGACAGGGGGTATCATTTGAAAAACTGTTTTTT

J: TRBJ2-4
length: 16
D: TRBD2
V: TRBV4-1
size: .
CDR3: CASSQDAAGGRGDQYF
DNA: TGCGCCAGCAGCCAAGATGCGGCGGGAGGGCGAGGAGATCAGTACTTC

J: TRBJ1-6
length: 15
D: .
V: TRBV6-6
size: few
CDR3: CASSPQASYNSPLHF
DNA: TGTGCCAGCAGCCCACAGGCCTCCTATAATTCACCCCTCCACTTT

J: TRBJ2-7
length: 15
D: TRBD1
V: TRBV30
size: .
CDR3: CAWRRGGQGYYEQYF
DNA: TGTGCCTGGAGACGAGGGGGACAGGGTTACTACGAGCAGTACTTC

J: TRBJ2-2
length: 12
D: .
V: TRBV6-1
size: .
CDR3: CASRQGAGELFF
DNA: TGTGCCAGCAGACAAGGAGCCGGGGAGCTGTTTTTT

J: TRBJ1-1
length: 13
D: .
V: TRBV6-5
size: .
CDR3: CASSARLNTEAFF
DNA: TGTGCCAGCAGTGCCAGGCTGAACACTGAAGCTTTCTTT

J: TRBJ1-2
length: 14
D: .
V: TRBV19
size: few
CDR3: CASSLAGLNYGYTF
DNA: TGTGCCAGTAGTCTGGCAGGATTAAACTATGGCTACACCTTC